Sequencing of this T cell receptor (beta chain) was carried out in a study of blood T cell repertoires in COVID-19. The method was immunoSEQ multiplex PCR; TCRdb's version includes in-frame clones alone and lacks a portion of them. The sample holds over 150,000 clones, around nine tenths seen once. The V segment lost 4 bases and the J segment 5 bases; nucleotides outside the gene matches: 11. CDR3 length: 15 amino acids. Germline V gene sequence: CDR1 LNHNV, CDR2 YYDKDF (reference sequence). The source material was peripheral blood. The chain is built from TRBV15 and TRBJ2-7; TRBD2 matches at 7 bases. The sequence derives from a man between 60 and 75 years old with COVID-19, enrolled during active disease. CDR3 sequence (DNA): TGTGCCACCAGCATTGACTTGGGGGGGATCGACGAGCAGTACTTC. Protein: CATSIDLGGIDEQYF. Supplemented by reference TRBV15 and TRBJ2-7, the full variable domain reads DAMVIQNPRYQVTQFGKPVTLSCSQTLNHNVMYWYQQKSSQAPKLLFHYYDKDFNNEADTPDNFQSRRPNTSFCFLDIRSPGLGDTAMYLCATSIDLGGIDEQYFGPGTRLTVT.